This entry lists 29 T cell receptor beta chains sequenced from one sample in a study of CXCR3-negative and CXCR3-positive naive CD8 T cells. The authors made the TRB cDNA libraries by 5' RACE using UMI labels. With the 5' RACE reads reprocessed, TCRdb shows one record per CDR3 protein and no DNA. This sample carries some 50,000 distinct CDR3 sequences, with about 1.6% going to the ten biggest clones. The sequencing sample was made of naive CXCR3- CD8+ T cells from blood. Subset specified: CD45RO-CCR7+CD27+CD95- naive CD8+ T cells lacking CXCR3 (TNR3-). The receptors derive from a human donor in good health. Some clones in this sample may be carry-over from other donors' samples.

V is TRBV7-8 and J is TRBJ2-7; the TRBD2 assignment by TCRdb is unverifiable without DNA. This CDR3 spans 15 amino acids. Germline lookup yields CDR1 SGHVS and CDR2 FQNEAQ. The CDR3 reads CASSLSTGTYDEQYF.

The V gene is TRBV29-1, the J gene TRBJ2-1; TCRdb reports TRBD2, a call that lacks DNA to check it against. CDR3 length equals 13 residues. The germline V gene encodes CDR1 SQVTM and CDR2 ANQGSEA. The CDR3: CSAGTTGGNEQFF.

This chain links TRBV6-5 with TRBJ2-1; TCRdb indicates TRBD2, and absent DNA this call remains unverified. Germline values: CDR1 MNHEY, CDR2 SVGAGI. The CDR3 runs to 17 residues. CDR3 in amino acids: CASSYGLAGGQYNEQFF.

The chain couples TRBV7-3 to TRBJ2-1; TCRdb designates TRBD2, a call that cannot be tested without DNA. The CDR3 consists of 15 residues. CDR1 is SGHTA, CDR2 FQGTGA, per germline. Here the CDR3 reads CASRPSGGPYNEQFF.

The chain combines TRBV27 with TRBJ2-1; absent DNA, TCRdb's TRBD1 call cannot be checked. Germline V gives CDR1 MNHEY, CDR2 SMNVEV (reference sequence). The CDR3 runs 17 residues. The CDR3: CASSLSGGGPSYNEQFF.

This rearrangement joins TRBV28 to TRBJ1-5; TCRdb returns TRBD1, unconfirmable since there is no DNA. CDR1 is MDHEN, CDR2 SYDVKM, per germline. CDR3 length equals 13 residues. CDR3 sequence reads: CASSHQGAQPQHF.

V and J are TRBV28 and TRBJ2-5; the D gene TCRdb calls, TRBD1, cannot be checked with no DNA. The CDR3 consists of 16 residues. Germline CDR1 is MDHEN and CDR2 is SYDVKM. The CDR3 here is CASSFLLKGGQETQYF. Together with reference TRBV28 and TRBJ2-5, the CDR3 gives the full variable domain: DVKVTQSSRYLVKRTGEKVFLECVQDMDHENMFWYRQDPGLGLRLIYFSYDVKMKEKGDIPEGYSVSREKKERFSLILESASTNQTSMYLCASSFLLKGGQETQYFGPGTRLLVL.

The genes are TRBV29-1 and TRBJ2-2; TCRdb calls TRBD1, which cannot be checked without DNA. CDR1 and CDR2 from the germline V gene are SQVTM and ANQGSEA. The CDR3 consists of 13 residues. The CDR3 protein is CSVVQGAPGELFF.

The chain uses TRBV6-5 and TRBJ1-2. From germline, CDR1 is MNHEY and CDR2 SVGAGI. This CDR3 contains 12 residues. The CDR3 sequence is CASSSWVYGYTF.

The chain uses TRBV7-3 and TRBJ2-7. This CDR3 spans 12 amino acids. Germline CDR1 SGHTA, CDR2 FQGTGA. The CDR3 loop is CASSLTSGEQYF.

This rearrangement joins TRBV29-1 to TRBJ2-3; there is no DNA to check the TCRdb D call of TRBD1. The V gene's germline CDR1 is SQVTM and CDR2 ANQGSEA. The CDR3 has 11 amino acids. Here the CDR3 reads CSPGAGDTQYF.

The chain combines TRBV7-9 with TRBJ2-7; no DNA is available, so the TRBD1 call from TCRdb remains unchecked. Germline V gene lookup returns CDR1 SEHNR and CDR2 FQNEAQ (reference sequence). The CDR3 extends over 13 amino acids. The CDR3 here is CASSEGQGHEQYF.

This chain connects TRBV7-2 to TRBJ1-1. Germline values: CDR1 SGHTA, CDR2 FQGNSA. The CDR3 loop spans 14 amino acids. The CDR3: CASSLVPGNTEAFF.

The chain has TRBV12-3 or TRBV12-4 and TRBJ1-5. CDR3 size: 14 residues. Here the CDR3 reads CASRQKGYDQPQHF.

V is TRBV12-3 or TRBV12-4 and J is TRBJ1-3; TCRdb reports TRBD1, a call that lacks DNA to check it against. The CDR3 covers 15 residues. The CDR3 sequence: CASIRDSEPGNTIYF.

The chain uses TRBV12-3 or TRBV12-4 and TRBJ2-1; TCRdb indicates TRBD2, and absent DNA this call remains unverified. The length of the CDR3 is 15 residues. This chain's CDR3 is CSSSFMGLAGNEQFF.

CDR3 amino acids: CSARDTQLTGDNYGYTF. The rearrangement uses TRBV20-1 and TRBJ1-2; TCRdb lists TRBD1, though no DNA is available to test this call. Germline V lookup: CDR1 DFQATT, CDR2 SNEGSKA (reference sequence). This CDR3 spans 17 amino acids.

V usage is TRBV6-2 or TRBV6-3 and J usage is TRBJ2-3; the D call of TRBD1 rests on TCRdb alone, since no DNA is present to check it. CDR3 length: 15 residues. Looked up from germline, CDR1 is MNHEY and CDR2 is SVGEGT. The CDR3 is CASTKEVGLADTQYF.

V usage is TRBV6-2 or TRBV6-3 and J usage is TRBJ2-3; as DNA is missing, the TRBD2 call by TCRdb cannot be tested. Germline CDR1 is MNHEY and CDR2 is SVGEGT. The length of the CDR3 is 16 residues. The CDR3 loop reads CASSPSSGRFTDTQYF.

J is TRBJ1-2 and V is TRBV10-3; the TCRdb call, TRBD1, lacks DNA for checking. This CDR3 contains 13 residues. CDR1 and CDR2 from the germline V gene are ENHRY and SYGVKD. The CDR3 loop reads CAISGGQAYGYTF.

V and J are TRBV9 and TRBJ2-1; TCRdb outputs TRBD1, but without DNA this stays unchecked. The CDR3 totals 14 residues. Germline CDR1 reads SGDLS; CDR2 reads YYNGEE. The chain's CDR3 is CASSVAGGRNEQFF.

The chain uses TRBV7-9 and TRBJ2-3. The CDR3 length is 16 residues. In germline, CDR1 is SEHNR, CDR2 FQNEAQ (reference sequence). CDR3 protein: CASSLDEVVLTDTQYF.

The rearrangement links TRBV28 to TRBJ1-4; with no DNA, the TCRdb D assignment of TRBD1 cannot be verified. The length of the CDR3 is 15 residues. CDR1 and CDR2 (germline): MDHEN, SYDVKM. This CDR3 is CASSPITGGGEKLFF.

This rearrangement joins TRBV29-1 to TRBJ2-7; checking the TCRdb D call of TRBD2 is not possible without DNA. CDR3 length: 15 residues. CDR1 is SQVTM, CDR2 ANQGSEA, per germline. CDR3: CSVEDGTSGAYEQYF.

The chain is built from TRBV27 and TRBJ2-1; the TCRdb D gene call, TRBD2, has no DNA to confirm it. Germline assignment: CDR1 MNHEY and CDR2 SMNVEV (reference sequence). This CDR3 is 14 amino acids long. CDR3 region: CASSGLAGYNEQFF.

The gene calls are TRBV6-5 and TRBJ1-4; the TCRdb D gene call, TRBD1, has no DNA to confirm it. Germline CDR1 and CDR2: MNHEY and SVGAGI. CDR3 length equals 16 residues. CDR3 region: CASSYSAGTLTTELFF.

This chain uses TRBV6-5 with TRBJ1-2; without DNA, the TCRdb call of TRBD1 cannot be checked. This CDR3 comprises 15 residues. CDR1 and CDR2 from the germline V gene are MNHEY and SVGAGI. The CDR3 sequence: CASSHPEEANYGYTF.

V gene TRBV27 combines with J gene TRBJ2-1; TCRdb indicates TRBD1, and absent DNA this call remains unverified. The CDR3 totals 14 residues. The germline gives CDR1 MNHEY, CDR2 SMNVEV (reference sequence). The CDR3 sequence: CASSSTDSRREQFF.

This chain joins TRBV28 and TRBJ2-3. There are 12 residues in the CDR3. Looked up from germline, CDR1 is MDHEN and CDR2 is SYDVKM. CDR3 in amino acids: CASSLTGDTQYF.